This T cell receptor beta chain was obtained from a study of breast tumors, draining lymph nodes, adjacent tissues. Axillary draining lymph nodes of breast cancer patients supplied the node samples. Whole-study results and caveats: Tumor repertoires ranked between lymph nodes and nontumor tissue in diversity, with V and J gene preferences. Compared with basal-like, luminal-like tumors shared significantly more repertoire with nontumor tissue.

In the case of this clonotype: Its antigen is unknown.

The CDR3 runs to 14 residues. Losses at the gene ends were 5 bases for V and 5 bases for J; bases not matched to a gene: 7. Using its own MiXCR run on the multiplex PCR reads, TCRdb lists one record per CDR3 protein. The sample has around 130,000 distinct CDR3 sequences, 21% seen once. The source is a female donor with breast cancer. Some clones in this sample may be carry-over from other donors' samples. V is TRBV12-3 or TRBV12-4 and J is TRBJ2-7; 9 bases agree with TRBD1. The sequencing input was axillary lymph node tissue. The CDR3 DNA is TGTGCCAGCAGTATGGGGACAGGGATGAACGAGCAGTACTTC. It translates to CASSMGTGMNEQYF.